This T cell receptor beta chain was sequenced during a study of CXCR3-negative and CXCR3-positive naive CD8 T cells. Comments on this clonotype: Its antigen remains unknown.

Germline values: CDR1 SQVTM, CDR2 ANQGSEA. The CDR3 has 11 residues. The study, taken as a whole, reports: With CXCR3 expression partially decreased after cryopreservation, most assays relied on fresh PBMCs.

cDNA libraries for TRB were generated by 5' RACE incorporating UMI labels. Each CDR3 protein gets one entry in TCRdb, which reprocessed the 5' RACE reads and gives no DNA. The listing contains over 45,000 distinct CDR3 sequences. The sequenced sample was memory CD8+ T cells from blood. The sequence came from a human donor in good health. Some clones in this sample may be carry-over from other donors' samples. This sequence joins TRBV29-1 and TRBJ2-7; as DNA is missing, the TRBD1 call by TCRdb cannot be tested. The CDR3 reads CSVDQGYEQYF.